Below are 18 T cell receptor beta chains sequenced from a single sample in a study of response to subunit inactivated influenza vaccine. One entry per CDR3 protein results from TCRdb running MiXCR on the RT-PCR reads. The sample records about 570,000 distinct CDR3 sequences, roughly 12% being singletons. Sequenced material: PBMCs from blood, taken on the day of vaccination. These TCRs come from a man between 45 and 60 years old who received an inactivated influenza vaccine.

In this sample, this clonotype turned up many times. V and J are TRBV7-9 and TRBJ2-1, with no clear D. With 2 bases removed from V and 8 bases from J, the gap between germline ends came to 4 bases. The CDR3 has 11 residues. Per germline, CDR1 SEHNR and CDR2 FQNEAQ (reference sequence). The CDR3 DNA sequence: TGTGCCAGCAGCTTACTGGATGAGCAGTTCTTC. Its translation: CASSLLDEQFF.

The chain recombines TRBV3-1 with TRBJ2-7; TRBD1 is a possible D gene (5 bases). The V end lost 0 bases, the J end lost 5 bases, and 20 bases lay between the germline ends. From germline, CDR1 is LGHDT and CDR2 YNNKEL (reference sequence). This CDR3 contains 17 residues. The CDR3 region has the DNA TGTGCCAGCAGCCAAGATATTGGGTGGCAGGGATGGGACGAGCAGTACTTC. It is translated as CASSQDIGWQGWDEQYF.

This clonotype was observed a handful of times. The chain has TRBV6-1 and TRBJ2-1, with 10 nucleotides matching TRBD1. The V and J ends lost 10 bases and 2 bases, in that order; junction bases with no gene match: 5. This CDR3 spans 14 amino acids. Germline CDR1 is MNHNS and CDR2 is SASEGT. DNA for the CDR3: TGTGCCACCACCGGGACAGGGGCCTACAATGAGCAGTTCTTC. Translating it yields CATTGTGAYNEQFF.

V gene TRBV7-9 combines with J gene TRBJ2-1; 14 bases fit TRBD2. V was clipped by 5 bases and J by 7 bases; unmatched bases: 10. Germline CDR1 and CDR2: SEHNR and FQNEAQ (reference sequence). This CDR3 is 17 amino acids long. CDR3 protein: CASSLSGGLAGANEQFF. CDR3 nucleotides: TGTGCCAGCAGCCTTAGTGGGGGACTAGCGGGGGCTAATGAGCAGTTCTTC.

This clonotype was seen a handful of times. The rearrangement joins TRBV7-2 to TRBJ2-1; D unclear. Germline CDR1 SGHTA, CDR2 FQGNSA. Between the trimmed V and J ends, which lost 2 bases and 9 bases, there was a span of 17 bases. This CDR3 contains 15 residues. The CDR3 sequence: CASSLFALTVIEQFF. CDR3 DNA: TGTGCCAGCAGCTTATTCGCCCTAACTGTAATTGAGCAGTTCTTC.

The rearrangement links TRBV4-1 to TRBJ2-1; no clear D gene. The CDR3 covers 16 residues. Germline V gene sequence: CDR1 MGHRA, CDR2 YSYEKL. V lost 3 bases, J lost 8 bases, and 20 bases lay in between. CDR3 sequence (DNA): TGCGCCAGCAGCCACCAATATAGGAGTACTCGCCATGAGCAGTTCTTC. This sequence encodes CASSHQYRSTRHEQFF.

This chain connects TRBV7-9 to TRBJ2-3; D may be TRBD2 (5 bases). The CDR3 consists of 16 residues. CDR1 is SEHNR and CDR2 is FQNEAQ in the germline V gene (reference sequence). V was pared by 2 bases and J by 10 bases, with 22 bases between. CDR3 amino acids: CASSLYEDSQRISQYF. CDR3 DNA sequence: TGTGCCAGCAGCTTATACGAGGATTCCCAGCGGATATCGCAGTATTTT.

The V call is TRBV20-1, the J call TRBJ2-7; 11 nucleotides match TRBD2. Germline CDR1 and CDR2: DFQATT and SNEGSKA (reference sequence). The CDR3 covers 16 residues. The junction had 11 bases not matched to a gene; V was cut back by 6 bases and J by 1 base. The CDR3 coding sequence is TGCAGTGCGAGCGAGGTGGCTAGCGGGGGGTCCTACGAGCAGTACTTC. It codes for CSASEVASGGSYEQYF.

For this clonotype: This could be a read error, since a much larger clone is one nucleotide away. This chain uses TRBV28 with TRBJ1-5, with 9 nucleotides matching TRBD1. CDR1 MDHEN and CDR2 SYDVKM come from the germline V gene. The CDR3 consists of 17 residues. The CDR3 DNA reads as TGTGCCAGCAGTTTGGGACAGGGTCTCTATAGCAATCACCCCCAGCATTTT. Residues: CASSLGQGLYSNHPQHF.

This sequence joins TRBV7-2 and TRBJ2-5, with D tentatively TRBD2 (6 bases). Per the germline V gene, CDR1 is SGHTA and CDR2 is FQGNSA. This CDR3 comprises 14 residues. V was clipped by 4 bases and J by 2 bases, with 11 bases between them. The CDR3: CASSSGLKQETQYF. CDR3 nucleotides: TGTGCCAGCAGCTCGGGACTTAAACAAGAGACCCAGTACTTC.

This clonotype was counted at least ten times. The chain joins TRBV5-1 to TRBJ2-7, with D unresolved. The CDR3 length is 14 residues. CDR1 and CDR2 (germline): SGHRS, YFSETQ. V shed 4 bases and J shed 2 bases, with 13 bases lying between them. The chain's CDR3 is CASSRAYQAYEQYF. DNA for the CDR3: TGCGCCAGCAGCCGCGCCTACCAAGCCTACGAGCAGTACTTC.

This clonotype was counted many times. This rearrangement joins TRBV29-1 to TRBJ2-7, with D uncertain. Germline loops: CDR1 SQVTM, CDR2 ANQGSEA. The CDR3 is 14 amino acids. V gave up 2 bases and J gave up 5 bases, with 16 bases separating them. In DNA form, the CDR3 reads TGCAGCGTTGAAATCTCCCGTTCAGTCAACGAGCAGTACTTC. This codes for CSVEISRSVNEQYF.

This clonotype was counted a few times. The J gene is TRBJ2-5, the V gene TRBV28; 14 bases map to TRBD2. The CDR3 contains 16 residues. Per the germline V gene, CDR1 is MDHEN and CDR2 is SYDVKM. Unmatched junction bases numbered 5, after V lost 3 bases and J lost 5 bases. In DNA form, the CDR3 reads TGTGCCAGCAGTTTCCCGGGACTAGCGGGAGTGGAGACCCAGTACTTC. This codes for CASSFPGLAGVETQYF.

The table lists this clonotype with a few counts. CDR3 sequence reads: CASSLWRTEDEQYF. Here the CDR3 DNA reads TGCGCCAGCAGCTTGTGGCGTACCGAGGACGAGCAGTACTTC. This sequence joins TRBV5-1 and TRBJ2-7; D gene unclear. Trimming took 1 base from V and 5 from J, leaving 13 bases between them. Germline assignment: CDR1 SGHRS and CDR2 YFSETQ. The CDR3 runs to 14 residues.

The gene calls are TRBV29-1 and TRBJ1-1; weak D call: TRBD1 (5 bases). V was shortened by 0 bases and J by 4 bases, with 12 bases between the two germline ends. The germline V gene has CDR1 SQVTM and CDR2 ANQGSEA. The CDR3 totals 14 residues. The CDR3 region is CSVEDGRGGTEAFF. In nucleotides, the CDR3 is TGCAGCGTTGAAGACGGGAGGGGTGGCACTGAAGCTTTCTTT.

This chain joins TRBV6-5 and TRBJ1-6, with TRBD1 matching over 7 bases. The CDR3 runs to 15 residues. J gave up 12 bases and V 0 bases, and 8 bases lay outside the gene matches. Germline lookup yields CDR1 MNHEY and CDR2 SVGAGI. CDR3 in amino acids: CASSYSPGQLVPLHF. For the CDR3, the DNA is TGTGCCAGCAGTTACTCTCCGGGACAGCTTGTACCCCTCCACTTT.

On this clonotype: This sequence may be a read error, since a much larger clone differs from it by one base. The chain recombines TRBV12-3 or TRBV12-4 with TRBJ2-3, with D unresolved. Gene TRBJ1-5 matches the end of the DNA better, so the J call may be wrong. The CDR3 has 13 amino acids. CDR3 DNA sequence: TGTGCCAGCAGTTCAATAGTCCCAGATACGCAGCATTTT. Amino acid sequence: CASSSIVPDTQHF.

J is TRBJ1-1 and V is TRBV2; weak D call: TRBD1 (6 bases). The CDR3 extends over 17 amino acids. V shed 4 bases and J shed 0 bases, with 18 bases lying between them. CDR1 is SNHLY, CDR2 FYNNEI, per germline. The CDR3 loop is CASSVGLRGDLNTEAFF. The CDR3 DNA reads TGTGCCAGCAGTGTGGGGCTAAGGGGGGATTTGAACACTGAAGCTTTCTTT.